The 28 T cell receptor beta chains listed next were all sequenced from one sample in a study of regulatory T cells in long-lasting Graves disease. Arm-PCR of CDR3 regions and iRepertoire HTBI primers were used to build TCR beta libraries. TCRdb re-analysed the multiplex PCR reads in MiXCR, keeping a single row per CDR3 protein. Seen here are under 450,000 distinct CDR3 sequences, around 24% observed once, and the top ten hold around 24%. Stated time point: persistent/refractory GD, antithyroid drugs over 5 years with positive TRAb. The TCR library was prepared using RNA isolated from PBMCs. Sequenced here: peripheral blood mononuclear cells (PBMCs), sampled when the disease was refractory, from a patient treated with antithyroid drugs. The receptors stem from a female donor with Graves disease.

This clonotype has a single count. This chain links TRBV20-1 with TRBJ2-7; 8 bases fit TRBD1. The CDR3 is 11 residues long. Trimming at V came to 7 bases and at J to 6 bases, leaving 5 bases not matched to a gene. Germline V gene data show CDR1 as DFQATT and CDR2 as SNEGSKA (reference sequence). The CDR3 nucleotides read TGCAGTGTCACAGGGGGGCCCGAGCAGTACTTC. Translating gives CSVTGGPEQYF.

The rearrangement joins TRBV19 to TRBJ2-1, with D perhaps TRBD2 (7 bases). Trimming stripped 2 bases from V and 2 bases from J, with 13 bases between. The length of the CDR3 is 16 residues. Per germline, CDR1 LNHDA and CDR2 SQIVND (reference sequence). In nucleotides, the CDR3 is TGTGCCAGTAGTATAAACGGCGGGGGCGCCTACAATGAGCAGTTCTTC. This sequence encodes CASSINGGGAYNEQFF. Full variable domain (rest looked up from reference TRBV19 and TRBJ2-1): DGGITQSPKYLFRKEGQNVTLSCEQNLNHDAMYWYRQDPGQGLRLIYYSQIVNDFQKGDIAEGYSVSREKKESFPLTVTSAQKNPTAFYLCASSINGGGAYNEQFFGPGTRLTVL.

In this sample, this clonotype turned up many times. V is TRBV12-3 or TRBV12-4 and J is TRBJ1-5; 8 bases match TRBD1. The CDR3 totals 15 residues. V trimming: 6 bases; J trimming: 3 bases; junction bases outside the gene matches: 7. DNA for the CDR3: TGTGCCAGCAGCGACCGGGACAGGCCCAATCAGCCCCAGCATTTT. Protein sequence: CASSDRDRPNQPQHF.

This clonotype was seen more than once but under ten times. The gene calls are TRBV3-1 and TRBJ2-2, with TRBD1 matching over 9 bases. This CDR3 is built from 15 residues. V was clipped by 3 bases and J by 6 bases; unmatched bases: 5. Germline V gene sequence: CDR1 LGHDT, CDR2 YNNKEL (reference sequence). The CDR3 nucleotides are TGTGCCAGCAGCCACCGGGACAGGGTACCCGGGGAGCTGTTTTTT. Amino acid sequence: CASSHRDRVPGELFF.

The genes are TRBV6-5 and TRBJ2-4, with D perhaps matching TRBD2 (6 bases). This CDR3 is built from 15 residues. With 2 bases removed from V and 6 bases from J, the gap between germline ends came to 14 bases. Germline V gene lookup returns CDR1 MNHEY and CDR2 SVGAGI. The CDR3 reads CASSYTGTYGNIQYF. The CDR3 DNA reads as TGTGCCAGCAGTTACACCGGGACTTACGGAAACATTCAGTACTTC.

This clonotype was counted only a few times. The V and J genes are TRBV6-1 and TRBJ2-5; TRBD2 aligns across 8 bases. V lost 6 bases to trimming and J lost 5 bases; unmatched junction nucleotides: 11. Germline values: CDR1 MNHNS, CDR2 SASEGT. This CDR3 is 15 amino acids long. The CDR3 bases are TGTGCCAGCAGAGTCACTAGCGGAGGGGGGGAGACCCAGTACTTC. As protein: CASRVTSGGGETQYF.

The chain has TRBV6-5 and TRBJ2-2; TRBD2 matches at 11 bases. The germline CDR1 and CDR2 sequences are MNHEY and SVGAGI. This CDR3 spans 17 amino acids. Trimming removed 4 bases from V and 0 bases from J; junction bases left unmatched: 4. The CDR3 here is CASSSWGLAANTGELFF. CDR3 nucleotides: TGTGCCAGCAGTTCCTGGGGACTAGCGGCGAACACCGGGGAGCTGTTTTTT.

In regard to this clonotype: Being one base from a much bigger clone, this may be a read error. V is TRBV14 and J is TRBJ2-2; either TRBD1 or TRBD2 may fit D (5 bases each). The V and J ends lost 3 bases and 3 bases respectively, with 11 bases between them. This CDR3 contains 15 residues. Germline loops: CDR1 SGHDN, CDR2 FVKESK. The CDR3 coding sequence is TGTGCCAGCAGCCACGTTGGGACGGACACCGGGGAGCTGTTTTTT. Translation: CASSHVGTDTGELFF.

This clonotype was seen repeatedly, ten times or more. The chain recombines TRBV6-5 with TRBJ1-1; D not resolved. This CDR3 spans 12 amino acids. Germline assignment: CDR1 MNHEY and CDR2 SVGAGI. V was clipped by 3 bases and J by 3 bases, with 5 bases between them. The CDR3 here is CASSYKDTEAFF. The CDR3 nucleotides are TGTGCCAGCAGTTATAAGGACACTGAAGCTTTCTTT.

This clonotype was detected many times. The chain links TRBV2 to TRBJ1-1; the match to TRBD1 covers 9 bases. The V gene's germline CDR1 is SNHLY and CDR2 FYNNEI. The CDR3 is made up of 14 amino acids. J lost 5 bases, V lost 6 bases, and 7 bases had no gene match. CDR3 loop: CASRYTGGGTEAFF. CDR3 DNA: TGTGCCAGCAGGTACACAGGGGGCGGGACTGAAGCTTTCTTT.

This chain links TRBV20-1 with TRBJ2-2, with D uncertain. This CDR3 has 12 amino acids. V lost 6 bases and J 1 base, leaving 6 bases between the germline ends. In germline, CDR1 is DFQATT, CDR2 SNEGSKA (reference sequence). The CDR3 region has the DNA TGCAGTGCACCGGGGAACACCGGGGAGCTGTTTTTT. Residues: CSAPGNTGELFF.

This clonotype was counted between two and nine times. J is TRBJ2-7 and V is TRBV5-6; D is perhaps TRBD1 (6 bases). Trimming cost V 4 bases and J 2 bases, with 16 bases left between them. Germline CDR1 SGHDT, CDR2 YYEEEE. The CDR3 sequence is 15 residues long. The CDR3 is CASSTRQVAAYEQYF. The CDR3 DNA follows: TGTGCCAGCAGCACCCGACAGGTGGCTGCCTACGAGCAGTACTTC.

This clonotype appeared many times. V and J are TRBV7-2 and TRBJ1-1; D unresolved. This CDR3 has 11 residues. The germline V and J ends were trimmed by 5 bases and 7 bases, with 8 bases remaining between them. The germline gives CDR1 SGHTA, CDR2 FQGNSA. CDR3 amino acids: CASSVRSEAFF. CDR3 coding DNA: TGTGCCAGCAGCGTACGGAGTGAAGCTTTCTTT.

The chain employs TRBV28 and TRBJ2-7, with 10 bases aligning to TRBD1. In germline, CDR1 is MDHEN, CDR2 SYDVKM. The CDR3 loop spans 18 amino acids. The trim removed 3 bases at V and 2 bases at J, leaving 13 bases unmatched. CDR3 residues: CASSFSPGQGLRAYEQYF. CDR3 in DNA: TGTGCCAGCAGTTTCTCTCCGGGACAGGGGTTGAGGGCCTACGAGCAGTACTTC.

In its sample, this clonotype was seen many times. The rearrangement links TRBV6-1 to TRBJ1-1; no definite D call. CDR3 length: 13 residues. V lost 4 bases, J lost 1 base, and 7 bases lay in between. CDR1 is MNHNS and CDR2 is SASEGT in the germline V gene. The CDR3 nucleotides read TGTGCCAGCAGTGTCAAGAGGAACACTGAAGCTTTCTTT. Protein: CASSVKRNTEAFF.

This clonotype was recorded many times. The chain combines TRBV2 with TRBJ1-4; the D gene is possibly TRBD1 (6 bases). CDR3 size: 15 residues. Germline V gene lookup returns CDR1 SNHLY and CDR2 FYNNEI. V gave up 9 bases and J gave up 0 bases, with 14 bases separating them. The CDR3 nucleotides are TGTGCCAGTTCCCGCGAGGGGGCAACTAATGAAAAACTGTTTTTT. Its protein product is CASSREGATNEKLFF.

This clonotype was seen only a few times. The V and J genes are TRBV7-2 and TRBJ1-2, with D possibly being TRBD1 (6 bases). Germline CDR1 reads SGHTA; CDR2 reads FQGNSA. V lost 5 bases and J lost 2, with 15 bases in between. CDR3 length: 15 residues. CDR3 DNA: TGTGCCAGCAGCCGTTTGAACAGGGACAACTATGGCTACACCTTC. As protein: CASSRLNRDNYGYTF.

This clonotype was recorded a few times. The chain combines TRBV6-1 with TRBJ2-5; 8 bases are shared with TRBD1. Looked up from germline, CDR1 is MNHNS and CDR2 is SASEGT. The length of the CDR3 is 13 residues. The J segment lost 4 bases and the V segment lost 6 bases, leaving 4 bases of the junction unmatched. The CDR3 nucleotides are TGTGCCAGCAGGAAGACAGGGGTAGAGACCCAGTACTTC. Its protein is CASRKTGVETQYF.

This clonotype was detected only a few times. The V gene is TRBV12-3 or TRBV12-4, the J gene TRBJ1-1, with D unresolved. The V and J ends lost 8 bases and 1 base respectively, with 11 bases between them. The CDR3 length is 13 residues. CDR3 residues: CASALAGNTEAFF. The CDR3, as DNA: TGTGCCAGCGCCTTGGCAGGGAACACTGAAGCTTTCTTT.

CDR3 bases: TGTGCCAGCAGCTCTCCAGGGGTGCCCCAGCATTTT. It encodes CASSSPGVPQHF. The rearrangement links TRBV7-2 to TRBJ1-5; D might be TRBD1 (6 bases). Trimming took off 4 bases at V and 9 bases at J, with 10 bases between the two ends. Germline assignment: CDR1 SGHTA and CDR2 FQGNSA. The CDR3 runs 12 residues.

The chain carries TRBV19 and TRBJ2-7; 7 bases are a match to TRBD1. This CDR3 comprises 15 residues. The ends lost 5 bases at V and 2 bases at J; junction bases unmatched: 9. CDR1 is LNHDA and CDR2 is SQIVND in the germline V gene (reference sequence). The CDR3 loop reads CASSFPGTATYEQYF. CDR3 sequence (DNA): TGTGCCAGTAGTTTCCCCGGGACAGCAACCTACGAGCAGTACTTC.

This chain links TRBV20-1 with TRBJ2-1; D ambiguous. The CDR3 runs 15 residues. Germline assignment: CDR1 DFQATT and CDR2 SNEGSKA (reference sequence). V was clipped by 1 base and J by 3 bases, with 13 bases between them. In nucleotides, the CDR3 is TGCAGTGCTAGAGTGCCTAGAGCATTCTACAATGAGCAGTTCTTC. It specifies CSARVPRAFYNEQFF.

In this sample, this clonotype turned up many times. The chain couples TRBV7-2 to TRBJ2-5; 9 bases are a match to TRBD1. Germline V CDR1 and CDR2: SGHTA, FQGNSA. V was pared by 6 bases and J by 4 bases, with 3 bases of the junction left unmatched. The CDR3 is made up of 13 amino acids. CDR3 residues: CASRPTGGETQYF. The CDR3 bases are TGTGCCAGCAGGCCGACAGGGGGAGAGACCCAGTACTTC.

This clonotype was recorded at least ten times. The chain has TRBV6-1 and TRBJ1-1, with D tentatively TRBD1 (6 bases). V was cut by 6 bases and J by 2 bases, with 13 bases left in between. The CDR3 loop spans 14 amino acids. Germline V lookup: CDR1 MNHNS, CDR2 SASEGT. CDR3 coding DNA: TGTGCCAGCAGGGCAAGGACAGCCAACACTGAAGCTTTCTTT. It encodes CASRARTANTEAFF.

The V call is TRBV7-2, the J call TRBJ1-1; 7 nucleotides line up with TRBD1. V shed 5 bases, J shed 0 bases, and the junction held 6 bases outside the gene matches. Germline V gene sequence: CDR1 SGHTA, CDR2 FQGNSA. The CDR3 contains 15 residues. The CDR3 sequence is CASSVTGALNTEAFF. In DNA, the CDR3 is TGTGCCAGCAGCGTCACAGGGGCGTTGAACACTGAAGCTTTCTTT.

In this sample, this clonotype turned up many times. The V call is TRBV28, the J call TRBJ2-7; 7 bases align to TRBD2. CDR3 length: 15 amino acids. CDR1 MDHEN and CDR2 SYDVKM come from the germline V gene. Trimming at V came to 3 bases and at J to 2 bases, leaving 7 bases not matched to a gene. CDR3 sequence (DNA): TGTGCCAGCAGTTTGACGAGGGGAGGGACCTACGAGCAGTACTTC. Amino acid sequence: CASSLTRGGTYEQYF.

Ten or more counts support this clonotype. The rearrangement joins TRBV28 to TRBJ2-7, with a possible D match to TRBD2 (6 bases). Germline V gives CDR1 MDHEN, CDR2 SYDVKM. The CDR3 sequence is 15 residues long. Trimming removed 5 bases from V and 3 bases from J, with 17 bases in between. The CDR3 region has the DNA TGTGCCAGCAGTATCCCGTCCGGGAGACTCTACGAGCAGTACTTC. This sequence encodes CASSIPSGRLYEQYF.

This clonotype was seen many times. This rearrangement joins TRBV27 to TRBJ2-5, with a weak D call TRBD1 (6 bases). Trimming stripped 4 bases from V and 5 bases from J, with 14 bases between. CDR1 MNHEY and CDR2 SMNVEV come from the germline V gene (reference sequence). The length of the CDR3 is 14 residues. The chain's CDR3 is CASSSQGLWETQYF. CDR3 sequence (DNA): TGTGCCAGCAGTTCACAGGGTTTATGGGAGACCCAGTACTTC.